These T cell receptor beta chains were read from a single sample in a study of vaccination effects on CD4 cells after COVID-19. No antigen has been assigned to these receptors. The protocol was immunoSEQ multiplex PCR, while the TCRdb copy is restricted to in-frame clones and leaves out a portion. This table holds 65,000 to 90,000 clones, roughly four fifths found once. The starting material was CD4+ T cells from PBMCs cultured without peptide, obtained after COVID-19 vaccination. These receptors were collected from a human donor who received a COVID-19 vaccine. Both conserved end residues are part of each CDR3. The order of the fields is J gene, D gene, V gene, clone size, CDR3 protein, CDR3 DNA. The D gene is left open where the match is weak. The size field is filled for only some rows; it gives once, few, many or a size class.

>TRBJ2-5|TRBD1|TRBV5-1|-
CASSLTGGWETQYF
TGCGCCAGCAGCTTGACAGGGGGCTGGGAGACCCAGTACTTC
>TRBJ1-5|-|TRBV7-2|-
CASSLNAGGNQPQHF
TGTGCCAGCAGCTTAAATGCAGGGGGCAATCAGCCCCAGCATTTT
>TRBJ1-2|-|TRBV6-6|-
CASNPSVGYGYTF
TGTGCCAGCAACCCCAGTGTGGGCTATGGCTACACCTTC
>TRBJ1-4|TRBD1|TRBV7-2|-
CASSRDRGNEKLFF
TGTGCCAGCAGCCGCGACAGGGGTAACGAAAAACTGTTTTTT
>TRBJ2-5|-|TRBV5-6|-
CASSLWSRQGETQYF
TGTGCCAGCAGCTTGTGGAGTAGGCAGGGGGAGACCCAGTACTTC
>TRBJ2-4|TRBD1|TRBV29-1|-
CSVRVGQIFENIQYF
TGCAGCGTCCGTGTGGGACAGATTTTCGAAAACATTCAGTACTTC
>TRBJ2-3|-|TRBV3-1/TRBV3-2|-
CASSQARTDTQYF
TGTGCCAGCAGCCAAGCCCGCACAGATACGCAGTATTTT
>TRBJ2-3|TRBD2|TRBV3-1/TRBV3-2|-
CASSAGLAAGTDTQYF
TGTGCCAGCAGCGCGGGACTAGCGGCGGGCACAGATACGCAGTATTTT
>TRBJ1-2|TRBD1|TRBV5-5|-
CASSPGQGIYTF
TGTGCCAGCAGCCCGGGACAGGGTATCTACACCTTC
>TRBJ2-1|TRBD2|TRBV24-1|-
CATSDPTSGGEAEQFF
TGTGCCACCAGTGATCCGACTAGCGGGGGGGAGGCTGAGCAGTTCTTC
>TRBJ2-5|TRBD2|TRBV7-2|-
CASSFGTSGGETQYF
TGTGCCAGCAGCTTCGGGACTAGCGGGGGGGAGACCCAGTACTTC
>TRBJ1-1|-|TRBV30|-
CAWSVSPDTEAFF
TGTGCCTGGAGTGTATCCCCGGACACTGAAGCTTTCTTT
>TRBJ1-1|-|TRBV3-1/TRBV3-2|-
CASSFEGLGTEAFF
TGTGCCAGCAGCTTTGAAGGGCTGGGCACTGAAGCTTTCTTT
>TRBJ1-2|TRBD1|TRBV10-2|few
CASQDRERNYGYTF
TGCGCCAGCCAGGACAGGGAGCGTAACTATGGCTACACCTTC
>TRBJ1-1|-|TRBV2|-
CASSEVNTEAFF
TGTGCCAGCAGTGAAGTAAACACTGAAGCTTTCTTT
>TRBJ2-5|TRBD2|TRBV5-5|-
CASSPHTSGGPVIETQYF
TGTGCCAGCAGCCCCCACACAAGCGGGGGGCCGGTAATAGAGACCCAGTACTTC
>TRBJ2-5|TRBD2|TRBV7-2|-
CASSLALASQETQYF
TGTGCCAGCAGCTTAGCACTAGCGTCGCAAGAGACCCAGTACTTC
>TRBJ2-5|-|TRBV18|-
CASSQTVGETQYF
TGTGCCAGCTCACAGACAGTGGGAGAGACCCAGTACTTC
>TRBJ2-5|-|TRBV7-3|-
CASSLTSQKETQYF
TGTGCCAGCAGCTTAACAAGCCAGAAAGAGACCCAGTACTTC
>TRBJ1-1|-|TRBV6-5|-
CASSSMGTEAFF
TGTGCCAGCAGTTCTATGGGGACTGAAGCTTTCTTT
>TRBJ2-5|-|TRBV5-5|-
CASSSLGSSGPETQYF
TGTGCCAGCAGCTCGCTGGGTAGTAGCGGTCCGGAGACCCAGTACTTC
>TRBJ2-2|-|TRBV3-1/TRBV3-2|-
CASSGRDTGELFF
TGTGCCAGCAGTGGCAGGGACACCGGGGAGCTGTTTTTT
>TRBJ2-1|TRBD2|TRBV18|-
CASSPTSGGVNEQFF
TGTGCCAGCTCACCAACTAGCGGGGGGGTGAATGAGCAGTTCTTC
>TRBJ2-6|-|TRBV7-6|-
CASSLGGAGANVLTF
TGTGCCAGCAGCTTAGGGGGAGCCGGGGCCAACGTCCTGACTTTC
>TRBJ1-4|-|TRBV7-8|-
CASSDQGPAAGTNEKLFF
TGTGCCAGCAGCGATCAAGGCCCCGCCGCCGGGACTAATGAAAAACTGTTTTTT
>TRBJ2-1|TRBD2|TRBV19|-
CASSQGTSGRPYNEQFF
TGTGCCAGTAGTCAGGGGACTAGCGGGAGACCCTACAATGAGCAGTTCTTC
>TRBJ2-2|-|TRBV5-1|few
CASSLVRSTGELFF
TGCGCCAGCAGCTTGGTCCGTAGTACCGGGGAGCTGTTTTTT
>TRBJ1-2|TRBD1|TRBV4-1|-
CASSQYLDRGPGYTF
TGCGCCAGCAGCCAATACCTAGACAGGGGGCCTGGCTACACCTTC
>TRBJ1-1|TRBD1|TRBV6-5|-
CASRTGALNTEAFF
TGTGCCAGCAGGACAGGGGCTTTAAACACTGAAGCTTTCTTT
>TRBJ2-1|TRBD2|TRBV4-1|-
CASSQDELAVYNEQFF
TGCGCCAGCAGCCAAGATGAACTAGCGGTCTACAATGAGCAGTTCTTC
>TRBJ2-3|-|TRBV10-3|few
CAISRGAHTDTQYF
TGTGCCATCAGCAGGGGGGCCCACACAGATACGCAGTATTTT
>TRBJ2-3|-|TRBV7-3|-
CASSSPRRQGSTDTQYF
TGTGCCAGCAGCTCACCTAGGAGGCAGGGAAGCACAGATACGCAGTATTTT
>TRBJ2-2|-|TRBV3-1/TRBV3-2|-
CASSPGLARKVGGELFF
TGTGCCAGCAGCCCGGGACTGGCAAGGAAGGTTGGCGGGGAGCTGTTTTTT
>TRBJ2-3|-|TRBV19|-
CASRTQTGPTDTQYF
TGTGCCAGTAGGACCCAAACAGGGCCCACAGATACGCAGTATTTT
>TRBJ1-4|-|TRBV6-5|-
CASSYGGAGGEKLFF
TGTGCCAGCAGTTACGGGGGGGCAGGAGGTGAAAAACTGTTTTTT
>TRBJ1-2|TRBD1|TRBV7-2|few
CASSLGRTGLNYGYTF
TGTGCCAGCAGCTTAGGGCGGACAGGGCTTAACTATGGCTACACCTTC
>TRBJ1-3|-|TRBV4-3|-
CASSQDQGNTIYF
TGCGCCAGCAGCCAAGATCAGGGAAACACCATATATTTT
>TRBJ2-1|-|TRBV7-3|-
CASSLKVTGANEQFF
TGTGCCAGCAGCTTAAAGGTTACGGGCGCCAATGAGCAGTTCTTC
>TRBJ2-1|-|TRBV18|once
CASSRGRSGDEQFF
TGTGCCAGCTCACGGGGGAGGTCTGGAGATGAGCAGTTCTTC
>TRBJ1-3|-|TRBV6-5|-
CASSYSGGAENTIYF
TGTGCCAGCAGTTACTCAGGGGGGGCTGAGAACACCATATATTTT
>TRBJ1-2|-|TRBV28|few
CASSTSGFSGYTF
TGTGCCAGCAGTACCTCAGGGTTTTCTGGCTACACCTTC
>TRBJ2-3|-|TRBV7-3|-
CASSLRDVADTQYF
TGTGCCAGCAGCTTAAGGGACGTGGCAGATACGCAGTATTTT
>TRBJ1-3|-|TRBV3-1/TRBV3-2|few
CASSPRGSHSGNTIYF
TGTGCCAGCAGCCCCAGGGGAAGTCACTCTGGAAACACCATATATTTT
>TRBJ1-1|TRBD1|TRBV6-5|-
CATNFRGREAEAFF
TGTGCCACCAACTTCAGGGGGCGGGAGGCTGAAGCTTTCTTT
>TRBJ1-2|-|TRBV12-3/TRBV12-4|-
CASSLRTAYGYTF
TGTGCCAGCAGTCTACGGACGGCCTATGGCTACACCTTC
>TRBJ2-2|TRBD2|TRBV5-6|-
CASSFERGSTGELFF
TGTGCCAGCAGCTTTGAGCGGGGTAGCACCGGGGAGCTGTTTTTT
>TRBJ2-2|-|TRBV2|few
CASVRSNTGELFF
TGTGCCAGCGTCCGCTCGAACACCGGGGAGCTGTTTTTT
>TRBJ1-5|-|TRBV28|-
CASSLSGGRQPQHF
TGTGCCAGCAGTTTATCGGGGGGGAGGCAGCCCCAGCATTTT
>TRBJ2-5|TRBD2|TRBV6-4|-
CASSERSGELQETQYF
TGTGCCAGCAGTGAGCGTAGCGGGGAGCTCCAAGAGACCCAGTACTTC
>TRBJ2-3|TRBD1|TRBV29-1|-
CSARQGADTQYF
TGCAGCGCCCGACAGGGGGCAGATACGCAGTATTTT